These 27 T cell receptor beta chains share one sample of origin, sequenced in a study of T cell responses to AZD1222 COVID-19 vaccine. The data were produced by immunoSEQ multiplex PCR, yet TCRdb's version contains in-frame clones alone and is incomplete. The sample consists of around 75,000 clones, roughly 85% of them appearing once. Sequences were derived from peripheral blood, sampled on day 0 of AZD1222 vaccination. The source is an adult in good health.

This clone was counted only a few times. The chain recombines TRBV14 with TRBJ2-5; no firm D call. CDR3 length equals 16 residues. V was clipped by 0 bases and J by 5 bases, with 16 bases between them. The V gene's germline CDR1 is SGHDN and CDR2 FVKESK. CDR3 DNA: TGTGCCAGCAGCCAAGATGACACCTATTTTACGGAGACCCAGTACTTC. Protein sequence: CASSQDDTYFTETQYF.

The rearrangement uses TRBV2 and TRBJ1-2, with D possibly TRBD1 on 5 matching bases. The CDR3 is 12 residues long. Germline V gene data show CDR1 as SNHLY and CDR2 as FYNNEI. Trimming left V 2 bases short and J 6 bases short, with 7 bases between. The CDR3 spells CASSEQGNGYTF. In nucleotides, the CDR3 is TGTGCCAGCAGTGAACAGGGTAATGGCTACACCTTC.

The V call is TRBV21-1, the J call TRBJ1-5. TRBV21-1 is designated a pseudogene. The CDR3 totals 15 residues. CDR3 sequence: CASSRITLAGQPQHF. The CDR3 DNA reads TGTGCCAGCAGCAGAATCACCCTGGCGGGGCAGCCCCAGCATTTT.

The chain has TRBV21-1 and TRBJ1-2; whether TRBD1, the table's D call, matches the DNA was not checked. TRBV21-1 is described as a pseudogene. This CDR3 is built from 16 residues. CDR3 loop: CASSLTLPGQFYGYTF. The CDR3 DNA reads TGTGCCAGCAGCTTGACCCTCCCGGGACAGTTCTATGGCTACACCTTC.

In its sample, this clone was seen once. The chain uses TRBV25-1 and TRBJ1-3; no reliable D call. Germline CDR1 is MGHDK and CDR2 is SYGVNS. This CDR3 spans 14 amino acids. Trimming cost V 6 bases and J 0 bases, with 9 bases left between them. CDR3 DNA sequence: TGTGCCAGCAGGGACCGACGCTCTGGAAACACCATATATTTT. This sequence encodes CASRDRRSGNTIYF.

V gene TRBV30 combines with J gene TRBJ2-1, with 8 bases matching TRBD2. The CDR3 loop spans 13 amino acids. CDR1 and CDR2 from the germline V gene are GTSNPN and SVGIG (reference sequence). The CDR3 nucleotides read TGTGCGGGGGGGGCTAGCGGGTACAATGAGCAGTTCTTC. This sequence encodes CAGGASGYNEQFF.

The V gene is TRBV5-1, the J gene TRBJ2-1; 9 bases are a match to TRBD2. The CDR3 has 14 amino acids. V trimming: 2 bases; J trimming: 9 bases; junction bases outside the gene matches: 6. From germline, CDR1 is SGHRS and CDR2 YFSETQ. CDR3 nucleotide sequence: TGCGCCAGCAGCTTCCGTCTAGCGGGGACTGAGCAGTTCTTC. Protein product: CASSFRLAGTEQFF.

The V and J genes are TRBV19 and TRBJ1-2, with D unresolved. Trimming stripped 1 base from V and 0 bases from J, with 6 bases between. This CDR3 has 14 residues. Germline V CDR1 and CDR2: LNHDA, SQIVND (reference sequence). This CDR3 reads CASSIGGANYGYTF. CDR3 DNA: TGTGCCAGTAGTATAGGGGGAGCTAACTATGGCTACACCTTC. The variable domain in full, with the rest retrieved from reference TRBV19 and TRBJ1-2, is DGGITQSPKYLFRKEGQNVTLSCEQNLNHDAMYWYRQDPGQGLRLIYYSQIVNDFQKGDIAEGYSVSREKKESFPLTVTSAQKNPTAFYLCASSIGGANYGYTFGSGTRLTVV.

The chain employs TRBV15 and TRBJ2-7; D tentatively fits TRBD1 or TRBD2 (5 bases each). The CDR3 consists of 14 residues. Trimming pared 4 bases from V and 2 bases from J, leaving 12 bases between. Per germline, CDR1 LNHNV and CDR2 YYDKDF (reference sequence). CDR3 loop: CATSNELGPYEQYF. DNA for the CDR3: TGTGCCACCAGCAATGAGCTGGGACCCTACGAGCAGTACTTC.

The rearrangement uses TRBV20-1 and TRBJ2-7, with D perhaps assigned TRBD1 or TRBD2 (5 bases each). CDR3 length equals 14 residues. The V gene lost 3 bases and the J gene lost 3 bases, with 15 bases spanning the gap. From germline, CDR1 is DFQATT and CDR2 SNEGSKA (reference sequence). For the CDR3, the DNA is TGCAGTGCTAGTTCCTGGGGGTCGGGCTACGAGCAGTACTTC. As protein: CSASSWGSGYEQYF.

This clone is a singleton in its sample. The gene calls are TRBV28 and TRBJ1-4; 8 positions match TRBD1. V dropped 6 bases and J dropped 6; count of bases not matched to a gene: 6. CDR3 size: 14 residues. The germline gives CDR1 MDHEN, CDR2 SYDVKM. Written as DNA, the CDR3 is TGTGCCAGCAGCACCAGGGGGCTAGATGAAAAACTGTTTTTT. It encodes CASSTRGLDEKLFF.

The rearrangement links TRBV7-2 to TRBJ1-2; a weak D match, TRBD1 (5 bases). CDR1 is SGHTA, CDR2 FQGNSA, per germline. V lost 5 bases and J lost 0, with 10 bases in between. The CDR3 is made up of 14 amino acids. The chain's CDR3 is CASSVTETNYGYTF. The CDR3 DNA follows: TGTGCCAGCAGCGTGACAGAAACTAACTATGGCTACACCTTC.

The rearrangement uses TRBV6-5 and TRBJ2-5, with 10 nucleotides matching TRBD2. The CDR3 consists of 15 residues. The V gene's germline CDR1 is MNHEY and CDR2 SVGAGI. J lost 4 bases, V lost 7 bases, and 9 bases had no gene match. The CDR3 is CASNPSGGLGETQYF. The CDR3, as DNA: TGTGCCAGCAACCCTAGCGGGGGCCTAGGAGAGACCCAGTACTTC.

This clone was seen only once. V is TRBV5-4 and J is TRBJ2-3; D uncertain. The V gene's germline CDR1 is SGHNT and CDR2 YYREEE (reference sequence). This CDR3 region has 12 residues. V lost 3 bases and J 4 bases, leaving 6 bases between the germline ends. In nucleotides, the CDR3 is TGTGCCAGCAGCTCTAGTGCAGATACGCAGTATTTT. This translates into CASSSSADTQYF. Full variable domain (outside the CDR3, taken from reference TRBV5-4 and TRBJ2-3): ETGVTQSPTHLIKTRGQQVTLRCSSQSGHNTVSWYQQALGQGPQFIFQYYREEENGRGNFPPRFSGLQFPNYSSELNVNALELDDSALYLCASSSSADTQYFGPGTRLTVL.

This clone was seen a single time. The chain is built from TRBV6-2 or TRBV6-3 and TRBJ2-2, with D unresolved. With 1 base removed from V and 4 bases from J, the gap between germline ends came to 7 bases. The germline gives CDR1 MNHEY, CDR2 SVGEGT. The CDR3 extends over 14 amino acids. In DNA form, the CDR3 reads TGTGCCAGCAGTTACTTAGTTCCCACCGGGGAGCTGTTTTTT. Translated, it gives CASSYLVPTGELFF.

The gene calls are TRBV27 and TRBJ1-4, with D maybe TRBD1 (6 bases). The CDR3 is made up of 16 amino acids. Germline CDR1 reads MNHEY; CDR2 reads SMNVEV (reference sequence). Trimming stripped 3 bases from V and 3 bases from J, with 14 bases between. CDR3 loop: CASSFSGQTPNEKLFF. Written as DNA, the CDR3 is TGTGCCAGCAGTTTCTCCGGACAGACTCCTAATGAAAAACTGTTTTTT.

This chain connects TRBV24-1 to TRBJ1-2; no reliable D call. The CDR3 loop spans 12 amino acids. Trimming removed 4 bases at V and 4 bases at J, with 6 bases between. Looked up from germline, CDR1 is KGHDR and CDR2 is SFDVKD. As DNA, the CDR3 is TGTGCCACCAGTGAGGCAGGCTATGGCTACACCTTC. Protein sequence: CATSEAGYGYTF.

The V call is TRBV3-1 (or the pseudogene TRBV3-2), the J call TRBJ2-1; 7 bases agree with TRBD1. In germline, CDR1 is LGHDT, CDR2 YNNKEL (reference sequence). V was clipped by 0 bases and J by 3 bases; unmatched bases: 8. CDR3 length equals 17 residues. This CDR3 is CASSQDSQGQRYNEQFF. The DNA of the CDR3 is TGTGCCAGCAGCCAAGATAGCCAGGGACAGCGCTACAATGAGCAGTTCTTC.

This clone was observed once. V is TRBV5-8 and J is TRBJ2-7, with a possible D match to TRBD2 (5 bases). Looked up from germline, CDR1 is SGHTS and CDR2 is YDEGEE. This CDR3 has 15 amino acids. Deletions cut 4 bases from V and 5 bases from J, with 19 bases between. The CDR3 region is CASSPSSPKLHEQYF. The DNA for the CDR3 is TGTGCCAGCAGCCCTAGCTCCCCCAAGTTGCACGAGCAGTACTTC.

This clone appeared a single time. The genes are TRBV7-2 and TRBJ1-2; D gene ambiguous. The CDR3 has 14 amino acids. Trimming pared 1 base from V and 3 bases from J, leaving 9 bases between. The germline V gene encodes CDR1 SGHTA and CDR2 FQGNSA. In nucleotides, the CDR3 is TGTGCCAGCAGCTTAGGAGGGCCCCACTATGGCTACACCTTC. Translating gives CASSLGGPHYGYTF.

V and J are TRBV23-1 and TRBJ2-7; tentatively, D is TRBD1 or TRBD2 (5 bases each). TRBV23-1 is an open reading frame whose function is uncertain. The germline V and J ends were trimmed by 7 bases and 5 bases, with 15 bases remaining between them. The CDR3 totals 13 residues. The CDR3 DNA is TGCGCCAGCACCACGGGACGTGTTCACGAGCAGTACTTC. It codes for CASTTGRVHEQYF.

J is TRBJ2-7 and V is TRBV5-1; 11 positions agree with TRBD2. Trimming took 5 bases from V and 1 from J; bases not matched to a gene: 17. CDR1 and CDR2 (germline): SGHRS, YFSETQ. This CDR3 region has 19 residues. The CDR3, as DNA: TGCGCCAGCAGGACCCGGGCTAGCGGGGGGCTCTCTAATTCCTACGAGCAGTACTTC. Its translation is CASRTRASGGLSNSYEQYF.

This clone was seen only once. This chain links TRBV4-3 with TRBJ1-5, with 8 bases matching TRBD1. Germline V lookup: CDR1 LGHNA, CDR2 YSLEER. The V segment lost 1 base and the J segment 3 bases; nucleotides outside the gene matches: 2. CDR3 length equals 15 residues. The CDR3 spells CASSQGTGYNQPQHF. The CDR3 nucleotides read TGCGCCAGCAGCCAAGGGACAGGGTACAATCAGCCCCAGCATTTT.

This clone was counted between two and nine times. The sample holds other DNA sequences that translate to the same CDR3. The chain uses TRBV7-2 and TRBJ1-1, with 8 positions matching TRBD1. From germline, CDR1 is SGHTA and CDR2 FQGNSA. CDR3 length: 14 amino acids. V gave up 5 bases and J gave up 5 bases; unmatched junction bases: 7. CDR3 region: CASSPQGGKTEAFF. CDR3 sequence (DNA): TGTGCCAGCAGCCCACAGGGGGGAAAAACTGAAGCTTTCTTT.

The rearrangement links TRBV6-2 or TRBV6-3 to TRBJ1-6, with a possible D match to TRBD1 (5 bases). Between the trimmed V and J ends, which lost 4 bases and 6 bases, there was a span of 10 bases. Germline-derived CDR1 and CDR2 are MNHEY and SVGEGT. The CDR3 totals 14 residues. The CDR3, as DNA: TGTGCCAGCAGTTGGGGGAGCAGTAATTCACCCCTCCACTTT. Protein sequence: CASSWGSSNSPLHF.

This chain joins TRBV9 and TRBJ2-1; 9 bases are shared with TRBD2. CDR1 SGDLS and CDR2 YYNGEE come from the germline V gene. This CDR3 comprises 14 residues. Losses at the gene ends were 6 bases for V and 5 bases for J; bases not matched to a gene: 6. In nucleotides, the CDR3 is TGTGCCAGCACCGGGGCTAGCGGGGACAATGAGCAGTTCTTC. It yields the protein CASTGASGDNEQFF.

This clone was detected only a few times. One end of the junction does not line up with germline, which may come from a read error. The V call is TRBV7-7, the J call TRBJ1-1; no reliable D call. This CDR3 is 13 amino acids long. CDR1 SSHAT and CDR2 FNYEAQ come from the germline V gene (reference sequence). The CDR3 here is CASSLTHGAEAFF. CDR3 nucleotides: TGTGCTAGCAGTCTAACTCATGGAGCTGAAGCTTTCTTT.